These 5 T cell receptor beta chains originate from one sample sequenced in a study of cytomegalovirus exposure and HLA in healthy donors. 13 Jbeta primers and 60 Vbeta primers were used for the PCR. The method was immunoSEQ multiplex PCR; TCRdb's version includes in-frame clones alone and lacks a portion of them. The sample lists 150,000 to 200,000 clones; over 70% were seen once. Sample: PBMCs. The receptors originated from a woman aged 25 to 39 in good health and CMV-seropositive.

This rearrangement joins TRBV9 to TRBJ2-5, with 8 bases matching TRBD1. Trimming cost V 4 bases and J 5 bases; bases outside gene matches: 7. The CDR3 runs to 14 residues. Germline values: CDR1 SGDLS, CDR2 YYNGEE. CDR3 sequence (DNA): TGTGCCAGCAGCCGGATGCCAGGGGGCGAGACCCAGTACTTC. Its translation is CASSRMPGGETQYF. Based on the CDR3 plus reference TRBV9 and TRBJ2-5, the full variable domain is DSGVTQTPKHLITATGQRVTLRCSPRSGDLSVYWYQQSLDQGLQFLIQYYNGEERAKGNILERFSAQQFPDLHSELNLSSLELGDSALYFCASSRMPGGETQYFGPGTRLLVL.

V gene TRBV19 combines with J gene TRBJ2-7, with 8 bases fitting TRBD1. CDR3 length equals 19 residues. V shed 7 bases, J shed 1 base, and the junction held 21 bases outside the gene matches. Germline CDR1 reads LNHDA; CDR2 reads SQIVND (reference sequence). The CDR3 DNA is TGTGCCAGTACCGTGAGGTTATTACGAGGCAGGGGGCAATCCTACGAGCAGTACTTC. Translation gives CASTVRLLRGRGQSYEQYF.

The chain links TRBV6-6 to TRBJ2-7; the match to TRBD1 covers 8 bases. The ends lost 6 bases at V and 2 bases at J; junction bases unmatched: 3. The CDR3 is 13 residues long. Germline CDR1 and CDR2: MNHNY and SVGAGI (reference sequence). CDR3 amino acids: CASSGQGPYEQYF. CDR3 nucleotide sequence: TGTGCCAGCAGCGGACAGGGACCCTACGAGCAGTACTTC.

This chain joins TRBV6-6 and TRBJ1-2; 7 nucleotides agree with TRBD1. CDR1 MNHNY and CDR2 SVGAGI come from the germline V gene (reference sequence). This CDR3 spans 15 amino acids. J lost 4 bases, V lost 5 bases, and 10 bases had no gene match. The CDR3 DNA is TGTGCCAGCAGTCTAGTGACTCAGGGGGGCTATGGCTACACCTTC. Its protein is CASSLVTQGGYGYTF.

The chain couples TRBV5-1 to TRBJ1-2; TRBD1 matches at 8 bases. The CDR3 runs 16 residues. Looked up from germline, CDR1 is SGHRS and CDR2 is YFSETQ. V lost 0 bases, J lost 3 bases, and 7 bases stayed unmatched. The CDR3 coding sequence is TGCGCCAGCAGCTTGGGACAGGGGATTATTGACTATGGCTACACCTTC. Translating gives CASSLGQGIIDYGYTF.